This TCR beta chain is drawn from a study of post-analysis software for immune sequencing data. Whole-study results and caveats: When patients were compared with controls, roughly five TRBV segments were more frequent, TRBV5-6, TRBV5-1 and TRBV20-1 among them.

Worth noting for this clonotype: As yet, its antigen is unknown.

Unique molecular identifiers tagged the TCR beta cDNA libraries. It was from roughly 1 to 10 million T cells that 500,000 to 600,000 cDNA molecules came. A single record per CDR3 protein comes from TCRdb applying MiXCR to the PCR reads. This sample has 650,000 to 850,000 distinct CDR3 sequences, with about half found just once. The germline V gene encodes CDR1 DFQATT and CDR2 SNEGSKA (reference sequence). CDR3 size: 12 residues. Deletions cut 6 bases from V and 3 bases from J, with 9 bases between. The clonotype comes from a girl between 5 and 17 years old with multiple sclerosis. Sequencing was carried out using blood. The chain combines TRBV20-1 with TRBJ2-1; D gene uncertain. The CDR3: CSAWADYNEQFF. CDR3 coding DNA: TGCAGTGCGTGGGCTGACTACAATGAGCAGTTCTTC.